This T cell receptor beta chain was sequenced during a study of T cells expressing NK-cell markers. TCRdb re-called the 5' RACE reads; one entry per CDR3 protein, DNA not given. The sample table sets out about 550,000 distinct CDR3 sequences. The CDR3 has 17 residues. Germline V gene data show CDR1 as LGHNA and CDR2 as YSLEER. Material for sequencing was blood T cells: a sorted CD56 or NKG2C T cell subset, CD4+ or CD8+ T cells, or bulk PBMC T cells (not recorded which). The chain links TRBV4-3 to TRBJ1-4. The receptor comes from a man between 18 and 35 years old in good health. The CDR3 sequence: CASSQDFSDRPNEKLFF.